A selection of T cell receptor beta chains follows, all from one sample in a study of shared clonotypes between healthy human individuals. Generated by immunoSEQ multiplex PCR, the TCRdb table keeps only in-frame clones and is missing some. The data contain some 2,100,000 clones, approximately 96% of them singletons. Sequenced sample: naive CD4+ T cells sorted from blood. These receptors were taken from a man aged 18 to 30 in good health. Both conserved end residues are part of each CDR3. Fields, in order: J gene, D gene, clone size, V gene, CDR3 DNA, CDR3 protein. A D gene is named only where the DNA matches it firmly. Only part of the rows carry a size: once, few, many, or a class if the clone is expanded.

TRBJ2-7 NA NA TRBV19 TGTGCCAGTAGTATTCAGGGAAAGGGCGAGCAGTACTTC CASSIQGKGEQYF
TRBJ2-7 NA NA TRBV27 TGTGCCAGCCGCTACCGCAGGGATTCCTACGAGCAGTACTTC CASRYRRDSYEQYF
TRBJ1-3 TRBD1 NA TRBV4-2 TGTGCCAGCAGCTCGGGACAGGGATCAGGAAACACCATATATTTT CASSSGQGSGNTIYF
TRBJ1-1 TRBD1 NA TRBV6-6 TGTGCCACCCTCAGGGGGAGGGTAGCTTTCTTT CATLRGRVAFF
TRBJ1-5 NA NA TRBV19 TGTGCCAGTAGTAGGGTTAATCAGCCCCAGCATTTT CASSRVNQPQHF
TRBJ2-3 TRBD2 NA TRBV5-4 TGTGCCAGCAGCCCGCTTGGGAATAGCGGGCCGACAGATACGCAGTATTTT CASSPLGNSGPTDTQYF
TRBJ2-3 NA NA TRBV5-4 TGTGCCAGCAGCCCATGGTTGGGCGATACGCAGTATTTT CASSPWLGDTQYF
TRBJ2-2 NA NA TRBV21-1 TGTGCCAGCAGCATGGCTAGCGGGCCTAATACGCACGACACCGGGGAGCTGTTTTTT CASSMASGPNTHDTGELFF
TRBJ1-5 TRBD1 NA TRBV27 TGTGCCAGCAGTTTCCAGGGGGCGGGACAGCCCCAGCATTTT CASSFQGAGQPQHF
TRBJ1-6 NA NA TRBV6-1 TGTGCCAGCAGTGAAGTTGGCGGGAATTCACCCCTCCACTTT CASSEVGGNSPLHF
TRBJ1-2 NA NA TRBV9 TGTGCCAGCAGCGTAGAAGGGAGGCAGATCTATGGCTACACCTTC CASSVEGRQIYGYTF
TRBJ2-1 NA NA TRBV11-2 TGTGCCAGCAGACCGGGAGTCGAGGACTACAATGAGCAGTTCTTC CASRPGVEDYNEQFF
TRBJ2-3 NA NA TRBV2 TGTGCCAGCAGTCCTCGGATGGGGGGCACAGATACGCAGTATTTT CASSPRMGGTDTQYF
TRBJ2-7 TRBD1 NA TRBV28 TGTGCCAGCAGTACACCAAATCCGGGACAGGGGGCACAAGAGCAGTACTTC CASSTPNPGQGAQEQYF
TRBJ1-1 NA NA TRBV19 TGTGCCAGTAGTTTCTACACGAACACTGAAGCTTTCTTT CASSFYTNTEAFF
TRBJ1-3 NA NA TRBV6-1 TGTGCCAGCAGTGAACGAACTATGGGAAACACCATATATTTT CASSERTMGNTIYF
TRBJ2-1 TRBD1 once TRBV4-3 TGCGCCAGCAGCCTCCATACAGGGGGCCCCTACAATGAGCAGTTCTTC CASSLHTGGPYNEQFF
TRBJ2-7 TRBD2 NA TRBV6-1 TGTGCCAGCAGTAAACCTAGCGGGTCGCCCTACGAGCAGTACTTC CASSKPSGSPYEQYF
TRBJ1-1 NA NA TRBV30 TGTGCCTGGAGCCTGACACCTATGAACACTGAAGCTTTCTTT CAWSLTPMNTEAFF
TRBJ2-2 NA NA TRBV7-7 TGTGCTAGCGGACCCCCGGGACTTGTGAACACCGGGGAGCTGTTTTTT CASGPPGLVNTGELFF